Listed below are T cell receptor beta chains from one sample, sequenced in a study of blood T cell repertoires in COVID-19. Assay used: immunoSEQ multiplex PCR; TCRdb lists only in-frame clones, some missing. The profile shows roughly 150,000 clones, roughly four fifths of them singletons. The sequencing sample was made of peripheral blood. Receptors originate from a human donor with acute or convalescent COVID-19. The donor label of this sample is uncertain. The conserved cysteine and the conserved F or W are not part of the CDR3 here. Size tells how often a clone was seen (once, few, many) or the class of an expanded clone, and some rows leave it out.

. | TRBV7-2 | ASSRASGLGSEQY
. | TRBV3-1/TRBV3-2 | ASSQPGQLTAYEQY
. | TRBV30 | AWSLSGNQPQH
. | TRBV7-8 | ASRHAGAQETQY
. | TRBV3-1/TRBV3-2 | ASSLGTVLSYT
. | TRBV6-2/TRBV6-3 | ASSHRGRGDTQY
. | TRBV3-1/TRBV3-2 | ASSQDPVVNNEQF
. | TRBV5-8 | ASSLGLAGDTQY
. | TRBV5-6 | ASSPGTGGPDYGYT
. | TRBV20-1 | SAMEETQY
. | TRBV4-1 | ASSQDLGQMNTEAF
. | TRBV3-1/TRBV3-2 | ASSQELDRDIFQISSYNEQF
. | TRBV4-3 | ASSDTGGESNEKLF
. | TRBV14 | ASSHRQGGEKLF
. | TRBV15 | ATSRGGANTGELF
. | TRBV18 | ASSLDRASNQPQH
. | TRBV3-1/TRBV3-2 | ASSQYEEGHT
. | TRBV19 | ASSRTVSYEQY
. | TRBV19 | ASTLRGRVGHPSTEAF
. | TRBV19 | ASSILTGNTEAF
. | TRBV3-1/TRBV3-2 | ASSLSGLAGGPTDTQY
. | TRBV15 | ATSRDEVSTLTGELF
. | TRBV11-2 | ASSPPPYRGLSGANVLT
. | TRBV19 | ASRMGGRPNEKLF
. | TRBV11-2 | ASRQGGNTIY
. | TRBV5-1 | ASSLDTTPGNTIY
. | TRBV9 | ASSAPRQGWSTGELF
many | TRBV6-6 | ASSQRPRAGGLTDTQY
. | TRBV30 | AWKPAGRSGELF
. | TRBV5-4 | ASSRRDRSTEAF
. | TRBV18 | ASSPPNMNTEAF
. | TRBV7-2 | ASSTTGGGNQPQH
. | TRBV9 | ASSAGVLLH
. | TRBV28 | ASGTGGSAGNTIY
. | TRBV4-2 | ASSTDRGQPQH
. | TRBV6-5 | ASSTSSYNEQF
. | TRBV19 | ASSPRDRDDSPLH
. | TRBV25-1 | ASSAPGQGMRTEAF
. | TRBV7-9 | ASSIGTHNEQF
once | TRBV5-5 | ASSGWLGGLH
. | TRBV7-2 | ASSPRQGTETQY
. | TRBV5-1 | ASSPGVRVRRDEQY
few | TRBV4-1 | ASSSGGSGNTIY
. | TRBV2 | ASSVDRAGHSPLH
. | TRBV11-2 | ASSLVTGGFTEAF
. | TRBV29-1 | SAIDAGAYGGYT
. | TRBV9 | ASSVARTGNTIY
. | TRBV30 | AWSARDRGYFNEKLF
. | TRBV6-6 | ASSYSRGETQY
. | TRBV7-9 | ASSFTTNEKLF
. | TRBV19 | ASSMEETQY
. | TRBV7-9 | ASSLTGGGALREQY
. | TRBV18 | ASSFTQGKNQPQH
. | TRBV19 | ASSPPQGREQY
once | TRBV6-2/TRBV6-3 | ASSPIGTGNQPQH